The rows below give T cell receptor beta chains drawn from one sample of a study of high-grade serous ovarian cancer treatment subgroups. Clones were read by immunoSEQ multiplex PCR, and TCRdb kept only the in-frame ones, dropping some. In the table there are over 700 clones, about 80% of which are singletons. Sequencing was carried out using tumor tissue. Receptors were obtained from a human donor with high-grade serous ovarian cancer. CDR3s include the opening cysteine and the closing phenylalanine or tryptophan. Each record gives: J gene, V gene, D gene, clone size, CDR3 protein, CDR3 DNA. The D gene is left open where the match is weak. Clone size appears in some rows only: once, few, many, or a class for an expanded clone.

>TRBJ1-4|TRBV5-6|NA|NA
CASSFLGSGEKLFF
TGTGCCAGCAGCTTTTTGGGGTCTGGCGAAAAACTGTTTTTT
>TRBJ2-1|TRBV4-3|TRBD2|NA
CASSQDEGGGANEQFF
TGCGCCAGCAGCCAAGATGAAGGCGGGGGGGCAAATGAGCAGTTCTTC
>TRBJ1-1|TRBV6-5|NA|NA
CASRQKGGLDTEAFF
TGTGCCAGCAGGCAAAAGGGGGGATTGGACACTGAAGCTTTCTTT
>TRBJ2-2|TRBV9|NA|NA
CASSVVGSGSNTGELFF
TGTGCCAGCAGCGTAGTGGGTTCGGGGTCGAACACCGGGGAGCTGTTTTTT
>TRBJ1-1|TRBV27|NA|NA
CASSRYGGSEAFF
TGTGCCAGCAGCCGCTATGGGGGATCTGAAGCTTTCTTT
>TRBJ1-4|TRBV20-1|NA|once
CSASREKLFF
TGCAGTGCTAGCCGTGAAAAACTGTTTTTT
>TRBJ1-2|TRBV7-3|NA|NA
CASSLNQGEGGYTF
TGTGCCAGCAGCTTAAACCAGGGAGAGGGCGGCTACACCTTC
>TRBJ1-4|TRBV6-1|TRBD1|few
CASRVMTGGNEKLFF
TGTGCCAGCAGGGTAATGACAGGGGGTAATGAAAAACTGTTTTTT
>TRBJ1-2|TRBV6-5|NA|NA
CASSYSSRGLVDGYTF
TGTGCCAGCAGTTACTCGAGTCGGGGGCTCGTCGATGGCTACACCTTC
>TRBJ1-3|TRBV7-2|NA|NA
CASSLAAPGSGNTIYF
TGTGCCAGCAGCTTAGCCGCCCCCGGCTCTGGAAACACCATATATTTT
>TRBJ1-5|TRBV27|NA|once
CATQRPQPQHF
TGTGCCACCCAGAGGCCCCAGCCCCAGCATTTT
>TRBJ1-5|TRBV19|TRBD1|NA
CASSRTRTGGNQPQHF
TGTGCCAGTAGCCGGACCCGGACAGGGGGGAATCAGCCCCAGCATTTT
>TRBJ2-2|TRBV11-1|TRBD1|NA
CASSRTGGAAGELFF
TGTGCCAGCAGCCGGACAGGGGGCGCCGCCGGGGAGCTGTTTTTT
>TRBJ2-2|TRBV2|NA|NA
CASTGTPGGELFF
TGTGCCAGCACCGGGACACCTGGCGGGGAGCTGTTTTTT
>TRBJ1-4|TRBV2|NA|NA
CASSPPVNEKLFF
TGTGCCAGCAGTCCTCCAGTGAATGAAAAACTGTTTTTT
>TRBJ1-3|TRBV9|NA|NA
CASSVAASSGNTIYF
TGTGCCAGCAGCGTAGCGGCCAGCTCTGGAAACACCATATATTTT
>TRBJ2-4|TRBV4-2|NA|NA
CASSQGSGGENIQYF
TGTGCCAGCAGCCAAGGCTCGGGGGGCGAAAACATTCAGTACTTC
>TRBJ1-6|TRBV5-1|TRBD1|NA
CASSFGTGGLDNSPLHF
TGCGCCAGCAGCTTTGGGACAGGGGGCTTGGATAATTCACCCCTCCACTTT
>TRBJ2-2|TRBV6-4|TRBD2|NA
CASSKTSGGHTGELFF
TGTGCCAGCAGTAAAACTAGCGGGGGGCACACCGGGGAGCTGTTTTTT
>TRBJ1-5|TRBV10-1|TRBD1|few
CASRKRDSSNQPQHF
TGCGCCAGTAGAAAGAGGGACAGTAGCAATCAGCCCCAGCATTTT
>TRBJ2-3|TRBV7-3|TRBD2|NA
CASSRSTSGGGTDTQYF
TGTGCCAGCAGTAGATCCACTAGCGGGGGGGGCACAGATACGCAGTATTTT
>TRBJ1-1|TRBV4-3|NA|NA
CASSQEIWAAKLVGAFF
TGCGCCAGCAGCCAAGAAATCTGGGCCGCCAAACTAGTAGGGGCTTTCTTT
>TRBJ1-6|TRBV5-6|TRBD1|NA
CASSSGQRYNSPLHF
TGTGCCAGCAGCTCGGGACAGCGATATAATTCACCCCTCCACTTT
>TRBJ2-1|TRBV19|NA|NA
CATKGVLDNEQFF
TGTGCCACCAAGGGGGTCTTGGACAATGAGCAGTTCTTC
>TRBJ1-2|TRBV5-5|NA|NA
CASSLEGGSHYGYTF
TGTGCCAGCAGCTTGGAGGGCGGCAGCCACTATGGCTACACCTTC
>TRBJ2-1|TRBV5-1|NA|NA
CASSLVGLGAQHEQFF
TGCGCCAGCAGCTTGGTAGGCCTAGGGGCACAGCATGAGCAGTTCTTC
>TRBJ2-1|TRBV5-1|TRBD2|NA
CASSPSGRAFYEQFF
TGCGCCAGCAGCCCTAGCGGGAGGGCATTTTATGAGCAGTTCTTC
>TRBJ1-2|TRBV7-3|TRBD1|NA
CASCPGQGAHYGYTF
TGTGCCAGCTGTCCTGGACAGGGGGCCCACTATGGCTACACCTTC
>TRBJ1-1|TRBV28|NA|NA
CASSARVPGATEAFF
TGTGCCAGCAGTGCCCGAGTACCCGGAGCTACTGAAGCTTTCTTT
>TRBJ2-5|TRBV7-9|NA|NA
CASSLGSGAASGETQYF
TGTGCCAGCAGCTTAGGCAGTGGAGCAGCCAGCGGGGAGACCCAGTACTTC
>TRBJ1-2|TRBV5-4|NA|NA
CASSLEGGNHYGYTF
TGTGCCAGCAGCTTGGAGGGCGGCAACCACTATGGCTACACCTTC
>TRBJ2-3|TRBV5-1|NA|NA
CASSPRYTDTQYF
TGTGCCAGCAGCCCACGGTACACAGATACGCAGTATTTT
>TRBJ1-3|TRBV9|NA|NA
CASSVRAGAASSGNTIYF
TGTGCCAGCAGCGTCAGGGCGGGGGCTGCAAGCTCTGGAAACACCATATATTTT
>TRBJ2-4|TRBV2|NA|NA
CASSNSKNIQYF
TGTGCCAGCAGTAATAGTAAAAACATTCAGTACTTC
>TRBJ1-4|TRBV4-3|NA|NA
CASSQDFTVINEKLFF
TGCGCCAGCAGCCAAGATTTTACAGTGATTAATGAAAAACTGTTTTTT
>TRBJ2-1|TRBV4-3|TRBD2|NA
CASSQFRSGGVTYNEQFF
TGCGCCAGCAGCCAATTCCGAAGCGGGGGGGTTACCTACAATGAGCAGTTCTTC
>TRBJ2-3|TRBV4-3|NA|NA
CASSQEVGVGWTQYF
TGCGCCAGCAGCCAAGAAGTGGGGGTAGGTTGGACGCAGTATTTT
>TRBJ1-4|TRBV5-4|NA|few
CASSSNRAVNEKLFF
TGTGCCAGCAGCAGTAACAGGGCCGTTAATGAAAAACTGTTTTTT
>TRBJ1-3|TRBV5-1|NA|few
CASSSTGGNTIYF
TGCGCCAGCAGCTCAACGGGCGGAAACACCATATATTTT
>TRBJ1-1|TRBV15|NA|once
CATSRGGQNTEAFF
TGTGCCACCAGCAGAGGAGGGCAGAACACTGAAGCTTTCTTT
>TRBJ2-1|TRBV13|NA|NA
CASSPETRQGYNEQFF
TGTGCCAGCAGCCCCGAGACTAGACAGGGTTACAATGAGCAGTTCTTC
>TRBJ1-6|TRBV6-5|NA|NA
CASTQGPYNSPLHF
TGTGCCAGCACCCAGGGACCCTATAATTCACCCCTCCACTTT
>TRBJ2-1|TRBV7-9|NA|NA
CASSPALGRVYNEQFF
TGTGCCAGCAGCCCAGCCTTAGGTAGGGTCTACAATGAGCAGTTCTTC
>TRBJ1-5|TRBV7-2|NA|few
CASSIQGAYSNQPQHF
TGTGCCAGCAGTATTCAGGGAGCCTATAGCAATCAGCCCCAGCATTTT
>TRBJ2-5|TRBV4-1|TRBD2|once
CASSQTSGRPETQYF
TGCGCCAGCAGCCAGACTAGCGGACGACCAGAGACCCAGTACTTC
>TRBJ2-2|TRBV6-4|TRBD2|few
CASSGTSTGELFF
TGTGCCAGCAGTGGGACTAGCACCGGGGAGCTGTTTTTT
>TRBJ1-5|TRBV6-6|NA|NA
CASSYSLAVNQPQHF
TGTGCCAGCAGTTACTCTTTGGCGGTCAATCAGCCCCAGCATTTT
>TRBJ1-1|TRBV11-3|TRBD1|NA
CASSLGQGRRNTEAFF
TGTGCCAGCAGCTTAGGACAGGGGCGGAGGAACACTGAAGCTTTCTTT
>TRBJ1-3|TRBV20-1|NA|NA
CSARGRHSIYF
TGCAGTGCTAGAGGGAGGCACAGCATATATTTT
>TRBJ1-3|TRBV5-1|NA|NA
CASSFFARVSNSGNTIYF
TGCGCCAGCAGCTTTTTTGCCAGGGTTTCTAACTCTGGAAACACCATATATTTT
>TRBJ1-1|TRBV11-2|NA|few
CASSPFTGAFF
TGTGCCAGCAGCCCCTTCACTGGGGCTTTCTTT